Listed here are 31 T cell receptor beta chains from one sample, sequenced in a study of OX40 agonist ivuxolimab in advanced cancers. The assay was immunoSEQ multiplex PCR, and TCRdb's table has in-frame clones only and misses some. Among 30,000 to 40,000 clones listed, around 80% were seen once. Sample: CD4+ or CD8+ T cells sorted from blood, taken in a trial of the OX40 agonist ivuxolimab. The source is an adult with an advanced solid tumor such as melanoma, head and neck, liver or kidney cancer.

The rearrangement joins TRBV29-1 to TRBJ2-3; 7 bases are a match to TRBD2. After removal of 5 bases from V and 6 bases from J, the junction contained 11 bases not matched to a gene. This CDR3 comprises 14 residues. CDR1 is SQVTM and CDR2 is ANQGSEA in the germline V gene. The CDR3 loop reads CSVTKSGRADTQYF. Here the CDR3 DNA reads TGCAGCGTTACAAAGTCGGGGAGGGCTGATACGCAGTATTTT.

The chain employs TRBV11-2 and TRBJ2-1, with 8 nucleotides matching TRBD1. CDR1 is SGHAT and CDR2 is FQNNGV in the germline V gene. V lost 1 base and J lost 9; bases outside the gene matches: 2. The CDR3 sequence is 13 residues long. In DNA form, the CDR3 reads TGTGCCAGCAGCTTAGCAGGGGGCGGTGAGCAGTTCTTC. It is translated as CASSLAGGGEQFF.

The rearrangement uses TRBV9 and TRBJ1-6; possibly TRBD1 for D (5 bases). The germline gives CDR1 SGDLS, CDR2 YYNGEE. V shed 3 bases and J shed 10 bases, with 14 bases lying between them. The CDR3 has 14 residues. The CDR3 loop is CASSEGQGGSPLHF. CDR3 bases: TGTGCCAGCAGCGAAGGGCAGGGAGGGTCACCCCTCCACTTT.

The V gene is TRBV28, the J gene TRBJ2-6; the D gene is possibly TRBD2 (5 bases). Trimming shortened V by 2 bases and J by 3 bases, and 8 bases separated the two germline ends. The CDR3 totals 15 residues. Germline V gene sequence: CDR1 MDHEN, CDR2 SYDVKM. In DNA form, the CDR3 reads TGTGCCAGCAGTTTAGCAAGCGGTGGGGCCAACGTCCTGACTTTC. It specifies CASSLASGGANVLTF.

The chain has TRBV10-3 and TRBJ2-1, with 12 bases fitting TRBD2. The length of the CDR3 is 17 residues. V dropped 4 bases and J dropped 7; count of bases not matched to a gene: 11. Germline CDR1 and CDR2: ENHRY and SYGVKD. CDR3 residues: CAISASGRASTVNEQFF. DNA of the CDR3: TGTGCCATCAGTGCTAGCGGGAGGGCCAGTACAGTAAATGAGCAGTTCTTC.

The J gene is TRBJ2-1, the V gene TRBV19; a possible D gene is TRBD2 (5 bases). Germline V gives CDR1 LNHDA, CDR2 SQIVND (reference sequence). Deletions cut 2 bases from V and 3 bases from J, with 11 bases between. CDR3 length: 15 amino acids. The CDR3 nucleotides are TGTGCCAGTAGTATATTTCTTGAGGGCTACAATGAGCAGTTCTTC. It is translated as CASSIFLEGYNEQFF.

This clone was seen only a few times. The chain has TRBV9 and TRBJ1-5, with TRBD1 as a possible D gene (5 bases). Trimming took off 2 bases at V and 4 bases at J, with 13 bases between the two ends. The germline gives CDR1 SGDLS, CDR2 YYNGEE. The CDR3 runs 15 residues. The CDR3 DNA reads TGTGCCAGCAGCGTCGGCGGGACGCCAAATCAGCCCCAGCATTTT. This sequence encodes CASSVGGTPNQPQHF.

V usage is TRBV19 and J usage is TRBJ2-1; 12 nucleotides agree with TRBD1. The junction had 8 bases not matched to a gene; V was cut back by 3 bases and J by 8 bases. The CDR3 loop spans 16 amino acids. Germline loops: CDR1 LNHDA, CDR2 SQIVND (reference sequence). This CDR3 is CASSMSGQGAIHEQFF. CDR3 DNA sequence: TGTGCCAGTAGTATGTCGGGACAGGGGGCGATTCATGAGCAGTTCTTC.

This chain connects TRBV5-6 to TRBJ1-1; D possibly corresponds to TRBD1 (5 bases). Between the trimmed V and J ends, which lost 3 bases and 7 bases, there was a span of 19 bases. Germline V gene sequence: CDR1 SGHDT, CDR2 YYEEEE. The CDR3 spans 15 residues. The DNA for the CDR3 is TGTGCCAGCAGCTATGGGGGATTCTACGAACTTGAAGCTTTCTTT. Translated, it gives CASSYGGFYELEAFF.

The CDR3 DNA is TGCGCCAGCAGCGTTCGAGAGACCCAGTACTTC. Translating gives CASSVRETQYF. The chain combines TRBV5-1 with TRBJ2-5; D uncertain. Trimming left V 4 bases short and J 4 bases short, with 5 bases between. The germline V gene has CDR1 SGHRS and CDR2 YFSETQ. This CDR3 is built from 11 residues.

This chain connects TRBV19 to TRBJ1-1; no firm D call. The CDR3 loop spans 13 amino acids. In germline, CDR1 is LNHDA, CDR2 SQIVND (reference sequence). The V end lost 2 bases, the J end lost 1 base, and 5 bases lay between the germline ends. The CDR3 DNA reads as TGTGCCAGTAGTATAAGAGGGAACACTGAAGCTTTCTTT. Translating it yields CASSIRGNTEAFF.

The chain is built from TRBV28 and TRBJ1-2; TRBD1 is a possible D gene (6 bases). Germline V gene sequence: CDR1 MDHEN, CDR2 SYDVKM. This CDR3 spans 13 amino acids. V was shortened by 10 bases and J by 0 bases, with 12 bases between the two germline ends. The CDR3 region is CATVDSSNYGYTF. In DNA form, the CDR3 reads TGTGCCACCGTGGACAGTTCTAACTATGGCTACACCTTC.

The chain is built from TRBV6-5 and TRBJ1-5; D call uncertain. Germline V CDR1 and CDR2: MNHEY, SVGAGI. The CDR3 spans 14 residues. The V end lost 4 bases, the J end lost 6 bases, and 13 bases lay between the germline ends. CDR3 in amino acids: CASSLGRSIQPQHF. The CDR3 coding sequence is TGTGCCAGCAGTTTAGGGCGGTCTATTCAGCCCCAGCATTTT.

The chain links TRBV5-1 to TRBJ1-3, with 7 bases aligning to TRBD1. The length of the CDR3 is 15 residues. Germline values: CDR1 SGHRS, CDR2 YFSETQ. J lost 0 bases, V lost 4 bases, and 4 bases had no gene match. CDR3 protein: CASSRTGSSGNTIYF. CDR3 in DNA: TGCGCCAGCAGCCGGACAGGTTCCTCTGGAAACACCATATATTTT.

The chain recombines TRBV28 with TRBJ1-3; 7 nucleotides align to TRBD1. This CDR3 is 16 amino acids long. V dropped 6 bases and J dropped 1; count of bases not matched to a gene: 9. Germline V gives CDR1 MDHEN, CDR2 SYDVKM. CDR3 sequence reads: CASSPTGLQSGNTIYF. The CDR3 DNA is TGTGCCAGCAGCCCGACAGGGTTACAATCTGGAAACACCATATATTTT.

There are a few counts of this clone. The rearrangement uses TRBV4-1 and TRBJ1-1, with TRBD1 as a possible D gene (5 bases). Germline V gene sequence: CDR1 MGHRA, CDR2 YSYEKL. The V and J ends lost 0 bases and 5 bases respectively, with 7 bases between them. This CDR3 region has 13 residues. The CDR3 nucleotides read TGCGCCAGCAGCCAAGATGAGGGGACTGAAGCTTTCTTT. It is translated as CASSQDEGTEAFF.

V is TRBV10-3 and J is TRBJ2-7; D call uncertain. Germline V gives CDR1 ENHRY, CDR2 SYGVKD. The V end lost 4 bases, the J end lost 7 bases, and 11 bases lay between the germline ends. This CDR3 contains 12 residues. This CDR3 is CAISGGRAEQYF. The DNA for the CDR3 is TGTGCCATCAGTGGCGGTCGGGCGGAGCAGTACTTC.

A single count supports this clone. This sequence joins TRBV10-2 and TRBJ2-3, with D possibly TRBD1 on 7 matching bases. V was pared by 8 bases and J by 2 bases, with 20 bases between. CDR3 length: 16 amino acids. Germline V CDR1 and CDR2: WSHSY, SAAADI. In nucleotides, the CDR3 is TGCGCCAGCCAAAGGTCGACAGGGACTCTCACAGATACGCAGTATTTT. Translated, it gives CASQRSTGTLTDTQYF.

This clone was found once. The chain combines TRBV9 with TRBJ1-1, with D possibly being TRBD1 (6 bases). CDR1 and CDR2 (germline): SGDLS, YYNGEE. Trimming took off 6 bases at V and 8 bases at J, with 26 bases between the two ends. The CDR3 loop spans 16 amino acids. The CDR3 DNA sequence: TGTGCCAGCACCCCCTTAACAGGGATAAGGTCAGACGAAGCTTTCTTT. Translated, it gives CASTPLTGIRSDEAFF.

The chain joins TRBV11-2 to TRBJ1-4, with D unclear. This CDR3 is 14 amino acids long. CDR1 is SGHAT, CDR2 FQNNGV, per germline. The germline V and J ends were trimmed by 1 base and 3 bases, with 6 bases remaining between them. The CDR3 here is CASSLGSSNEKLFF. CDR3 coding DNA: TGTGCCAGCAGCTTAGGGTCGTCTAATGAAAAACTGTTTTTT.

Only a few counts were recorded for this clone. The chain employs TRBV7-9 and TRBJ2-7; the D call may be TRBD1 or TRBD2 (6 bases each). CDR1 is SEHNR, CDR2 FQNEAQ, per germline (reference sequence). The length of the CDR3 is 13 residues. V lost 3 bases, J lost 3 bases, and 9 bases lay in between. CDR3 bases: TGTGCCAGCAGCTTCGGGGGCCTCTACGAGCAGTACTTC. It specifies CASSFGGLYEQYF.

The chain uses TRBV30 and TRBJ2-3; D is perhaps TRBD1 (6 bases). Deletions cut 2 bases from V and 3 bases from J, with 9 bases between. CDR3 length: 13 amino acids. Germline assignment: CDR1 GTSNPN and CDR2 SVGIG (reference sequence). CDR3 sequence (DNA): TGTGCCTGGAGTATTACAGGGACAGATACGCAGTATTTT. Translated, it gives CAWSITGTDTQYF.

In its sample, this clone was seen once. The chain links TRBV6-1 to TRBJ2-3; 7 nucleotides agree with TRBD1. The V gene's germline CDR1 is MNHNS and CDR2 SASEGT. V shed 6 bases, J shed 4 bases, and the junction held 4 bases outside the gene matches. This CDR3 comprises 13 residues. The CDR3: CASRGGGPDTQYF. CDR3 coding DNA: TGTGCCAGCAGAGGGGGCGGACCAGATACGCAGTATTTT.

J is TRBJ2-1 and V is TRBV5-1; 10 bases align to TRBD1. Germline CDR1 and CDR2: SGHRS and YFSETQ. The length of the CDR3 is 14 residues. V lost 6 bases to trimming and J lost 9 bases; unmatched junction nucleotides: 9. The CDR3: CASKMRTGGIEQFF. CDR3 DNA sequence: TGCGCCAGCAAAATGCGGACAGGGGGAATTGAGCAGTTCTTC.

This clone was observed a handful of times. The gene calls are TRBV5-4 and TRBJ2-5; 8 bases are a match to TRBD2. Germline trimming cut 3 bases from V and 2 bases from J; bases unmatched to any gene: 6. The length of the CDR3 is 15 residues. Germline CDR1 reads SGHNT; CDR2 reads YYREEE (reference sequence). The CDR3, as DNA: TGTGCCAGCAGCTGGCCAGCGGGGGCTCAAGAGACCCAGTACTTC. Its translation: CASSWPAGAQETQYF.

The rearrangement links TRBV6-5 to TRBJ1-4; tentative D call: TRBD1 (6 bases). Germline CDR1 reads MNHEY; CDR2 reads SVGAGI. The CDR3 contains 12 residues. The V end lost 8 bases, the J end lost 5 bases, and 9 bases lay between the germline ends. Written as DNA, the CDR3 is TGTGCCAGCCGGGACATGAATGAAAAACTGTTTTTT. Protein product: CASRDMNEKLFF.

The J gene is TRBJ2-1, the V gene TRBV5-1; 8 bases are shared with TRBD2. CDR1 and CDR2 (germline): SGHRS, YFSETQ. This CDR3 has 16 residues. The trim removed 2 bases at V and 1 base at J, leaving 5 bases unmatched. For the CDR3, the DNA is TGCGCCAGCAGCTTTTTATCTAGCGGGTCCTACAATGAGCAGTTCTTC. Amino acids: CASSFLSSGSYNEQFF.

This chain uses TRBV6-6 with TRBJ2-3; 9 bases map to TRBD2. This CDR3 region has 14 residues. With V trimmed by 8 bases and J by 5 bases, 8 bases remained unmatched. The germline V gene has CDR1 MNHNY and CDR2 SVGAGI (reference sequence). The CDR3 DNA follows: TGTGCCAGCGGCTCCGGGACTAGCTTAGATACGCAGTATTTT. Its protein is CASGSGTSLDTQYF.

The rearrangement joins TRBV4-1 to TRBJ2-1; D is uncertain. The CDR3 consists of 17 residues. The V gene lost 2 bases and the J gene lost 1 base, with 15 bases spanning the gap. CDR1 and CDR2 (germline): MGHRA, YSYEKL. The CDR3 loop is CASSQYGGFGSYNEQFF. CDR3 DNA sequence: TGCGCCAGCAGCCAATATGGTGGATTTGGGTCCTACAATGAGCAGTTCTTC.

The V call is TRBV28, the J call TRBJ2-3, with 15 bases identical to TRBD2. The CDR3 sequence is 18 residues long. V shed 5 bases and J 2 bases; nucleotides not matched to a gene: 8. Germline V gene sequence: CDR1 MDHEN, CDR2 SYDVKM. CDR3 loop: CASSPGLAGGPYTDTQYF. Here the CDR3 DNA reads TGTGCCAGCAGTCCCGGACTAGCGGGAGGGCCCTACACAGATACGCAGTATTTT.

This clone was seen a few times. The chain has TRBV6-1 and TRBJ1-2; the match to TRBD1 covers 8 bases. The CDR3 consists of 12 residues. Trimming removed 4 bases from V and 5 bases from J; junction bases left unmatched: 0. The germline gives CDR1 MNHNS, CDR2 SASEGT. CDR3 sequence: CASSGQGYGYTF. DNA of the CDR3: TGTGCCAGCAGTGGACAGGGGTATGGCTACACCTTC.